This entry lists 20 T cell receptor beta chains sequenced from one sample in a study of blood T cell repertoires in COVID-19. Only in-frame clones appear in the TCRdb table, and some are missing; sequencing was by immunoSEQ multiplex PCR. In the table there are more than 150,000 clones, around 85% of which are singletons. Sequenced sample: peripheral blood. Every receptor here comes from a man aged 50 or older who had recovered from COVID-19.

The chain carries TRBV6-5 and TRBJ2-7, with D maybe TRBD1 (5 bases). V was trimmed by 8 bases and J by 5 bases, leaving 16 bases between them. This CDR3 comprises 13 residues. CDR1 and CDR2 from the germline V gene are MNHEY and SVGAGI. For the CDR3, the DNA is TGTGCCAGCTTGGGGCTTCTCGGTGACGAGCAGTACTTC. Translated: CASLGLLGDEQYF.

The rearrangement joins TRBV24-1 to TRBJ1-6; D unclear. The CDR3 has 17 residues. The V end was cut by 1 base, the J end by 6 bases, with 15 bases between. CDR1 and CDR2 from the germline V gene are KGHDR and SFDVKD. The CDR3 nucleotides read TGTGCCACCAGTGATTTCGAACGGGGTCAGATTAATTCACCCCTCCACTTT. It codes for CATSDFERGQINSPLHF.

This clone has a single count. The chain joins TRBV9 to TRBJ2-1; TRBD2 agrees at 13 bases. The CDR3 sequence is 17 residues long. The germline CDR1 and CDR2 sequences are SGDLS and YYNGEE. Losses at the gene ends were 3 bases for V and 0 bases for J; bases not matched to a gene: 3. CDR3 nucleotide sequence: TGTGCCAGCAGCGCCCGGACTAGCGGGAGCTCCTACAATGAGCAGTTCTTC. Its protein is CASSARTSGSSYNEQFF.

The chain employs TRBV10-1 and TRBJ1-2, with D perhaps TRBD1 (6 bases). Trimming stripped 3 bases from V and 5 bases from J, with 10 bases between. CDR1 WNHNN and CDR2 SYGVQD come from the germline V gene (reference sequence). This CDR3 region has 13 residues. The CDR3 loop reads CASSENREYGYTF. CDR3 bases: TGCGCCAGCAGTGAAAACAGGGAGTATGGCTACACCTTC.

Regarding this clone: In the same sample, other DNA sequences code for this CDR3. The rearrangement joins TRBV6-4 to TRBJ2-1; 8 bases are a match to TRBD1. The CDR3 is 13 amino acids. Germline values: CDR1 MRHNA, CDR2 SNTAGT. J was trimmed by 9 bases and V by 4 bases; bases with no gene match: 5. CDR3 protein: CASSADRGGEQFF. The DNA for the CDR3 is TGTGCCAGCAGTGCCGACAGGGGAGGTGAGCAGTTCTTC.

This rearrangement joins TRBV18 to TRBJ2-2; 11 nucleotides line up with TRBD2. The CDR3 has 14 amino acids. Trimming removed 3 bases from V and 11 bases from J; junction bases left unmatched: 5. Per the germline V gene, CDR1 is KGHSH and CDR2 is LQKENI. CDR3 sequence reads: CASSPQGTSGELFF. The CDR3, as DNA: TGTGCCAGCTCACCCCAGGGGACTAGCGGCGAGCTGTTTTTT.

This chain connects TRBV6-6 to TRBJ1-2; 8 bases align to TRBD1. V trimming: 6 bases; J trimming: 6 bases; junction bases outside the gene matches: 15. The CDR3 consists of 16 residues. Germline CDR1 is MNHNY and CDR2 is SVGAGI (reference sequence). CDR3 DNA sequence: TGTGCCAGCAGCCGACCGACAGGGGAGTTTCAGAATGGCTACACCTTC. Protein sequence: CASSRPTGEFQNGYTF.

The chain is built from TRBV5-1 and TRBJ2-1; D call uncertain. Looked up from germline, CDR1 is SGHRS and CDR2 is YFSETQ. CDR3 length equals 12 residues. Trimming cost V 2 bases and J 6 bases, with 6 bases left between them. This chain's CDR3 is CASSFQANEQFF. The CDR3 DNA reads TGCGCCAGCAGCTTTCAGGCCAATGAGCAGTTCTTC.

This CDR3 reads CASSPSSGETQYF. CDR3 nucleotide sequence: TGTGCCAGCAGCCCCTCCAGCGGGGAGACCCAGTACTTC. The chain is built from TRBV6-5 and TRBJ2-5; possibly TRBD2 for D (6 bases). V was trimmed by 6 bases and J by 5 bases, leaving 13 bases between them. The CDR3 runs to 13 residues. Germline-derived CDR1 and CDR2 are MNHEY and SVGAGI.

The chain links TRBV5-1 to TRBJ2-1, with TRBD1 matching over 8 bases. The CDR3 sequence is 14 residues long. The V segment lost 3 bases and the J segment 5 bases; nucleotides outside the gene matches: 4. Germline V CDR1 and CDR2: SGHRS, YFSETQ. Here the CDR3 reads CASSYRGQDNEQFF. CDR3 sequence (DNA): TGCGCCAGCAGCTACAGGGGACAGGACAATGAGCAGTTCTTC.

V is TRBV9 and J is TRBJ1-5; 8 bases line up with TRBD1. J was trimmed by 3 bases and V by 4 bases; bases with no gene match: 9. The CDR3 covers 16 residues. CDR1 SGDLS and CDR2 YYNGEE come from the germline V gene. The CDR3 sequence is CASSPRAGGINQPQHF. The CDR3 region has the DNA TGTGCCAGCAGCCCCCGTGCAGGGGGCATCAATCAGCCCCAGCATTTT.

The chain combines TRBV3-1 (or the pseudogene TRBV3-2) with TRBJ2-5, with D perhaps matching TRBD1 (6 bases). Germline V gives CDR1 LGHDT, CDR2 YNNKEL (reference sequence). The CDR3 extends over 14 amino acids. V dropped 0 bases and J dropped 3 bases, with 8 bases sitting between them. CDR3: CASSQDAGEETQYF. The CDR3, as DNA: TGTGCCAGCAGCCAAGACGCAGGGGAAGAGACCCAGTACTTC.

This chain joins TRBV21-1 and TRBJ1-2; TRBD1, the table's D call, lacks a check against the DNA. TRBV21-1 is a pseudogene segment. This CDR3 region has 15 residues. The CDR3 DNA sequence: TGTGCCAGCAGCAAAAAGGACAGGGTTCCGGGTGGCTACACCTTC. It translates to CASSKKDRVPGGYTF.

The chain joins TRBV6-5 to TRBJ1-2, with TRBD1 matching over 10 bases. The length of the CDR3 is 16 residues. CDR1 and CDR2 from the germline V gene are MNHEY and SVGAGI. After removal of 2 bases from V and 4 bases from J, the junction contained 7 bases not matched to a gene. For the CDR3, the DNA is TGTGCCAGCAGTTACACGGACAGGGGGACTTCCTATGGCTACACCTTC. This codes for CASSYTDRGTSYGYTF.

This clone was picked up a small number of times. This sequence joins TRBV15 and TRBJ2-7; 9 nucleotides align to TRBD2. The ends lost 0 bases at V and 3 bases at J; junction bases unmatched: 12. CDR1 LNHNV and CDR2 YYDKDF come from the germline V gene (reference sequence). The CDR3 length is 18 residues. CDR3: CATSRETVLAGPFYEQYF. The CDR3 DNA is TGTGCCACCAGCAGAGAGACTGTGCTAGCGGGGCCTTTCTACGAGCAGTACTTC.

The chain combines TRBV7-3 with TRBJ1-2; TRBD1 is a possible D gene (5 bases). The CDR3 extends over 14 amino acids. V was shortened by 1 base and J by 7 bases, with 13 bases between the two germline ends. The V gene's germline CDR1 is SGHTA and CDR2 FQGTGA. The CDR3, as DNA: TGTGCCAGCAGCTTAATGCCAGGGAAGGGTGGCTACACCTTC. Its protein product is CASSLMPGKGGYTF.

This chain connects TRBV21-1 to TRBJ2-2; the D call of TRBD2 is as the table states it, not checked on the DNA. TRBV21-1 is a listed pseudogene. CDR3 size: 19 residues. For the CDR3, the DNA is TGTGCCAGCAGCAAAGCCACCAGGATCGGGGGAGGGCTAGACGGGGAGCTGTTTTTT. The encoded protein is CASSKATRIGGGLDGELFF.

V gene TRBV27 combines with J gene TRBJ2-1, with unresolved D. V was clipped by 5 bases and J by 3 bases, with 17 bases between them. This CDR3 is built from 16 residues. Germline V CDR1 and CDR2: MNHEY, SMNVEV (reference sequence). CDR3 sequence (DNA): TGTGCCAGCAGTAGACCCACCGGCCGAGGCTACAATGAGCAGTTCTTC. Encoded protein: CASSRPTGRGYNEQFF.

This clone was detected only once. J is TRBJ2-1 and V is TRBV19, with TRBD2 matching over 12 bases. Germline CDR1 LNHDA, CDR2 SQIVND (reference sequence). The V gene end was trimmed by 3 bases and the J gene end by 0 bases; junction bases not matched to a gene: 6. The CDR3 sequence is 18 residues long. The DNA of the CDR3 is TGTGCCAGTAGTATTGGTACTAGCGGGAGGTTCTCCTACAATGAGCAGTTCTTC. Protein: CASSIGTSGRFSYNEQFF.

The chain is built from TRBV19 and TRBJ2-7, with 8 positions matching TRBD2. CDR1 is LNHDA, CDR2 SQIVND, per germline (reference sequence). This CDR3 is 13 amino acids long. Unmatched junction bases numbered 2, after V lost 4 bases and J lost 3 bases. CDR3 DNA sequence: TGTGCCAGTAGTAAGCGGGGGAACTACGAGCAGTACTTC. Translated, it gives CASSKRGNYEQYF.